This T cell receptor beta chain was sequenced for a study of blood T cell repertoires in COVID-19. Study details: Material from acute and convalescent COVID-19 was sourced from the United States, Italy and Spain.

Per the study methods: Amplification of reference gene primers provided the estimated nucleated cell counts. TCRdb's copy holds only in-frame clones and misses some; the assay was immunoSEQ multiplex PCR. V, J and clone size reflect that table, while D and trimming were determined from the DNA. The sample contains some 400,000 clones, 87% of which appear only once. Sequences were obtained from peripheral blood. This receptor was obtained from a woman aged 55-69 years with COVID-19, enrolled during active disease.

CDR3 in DNA: TGTGCCAGCAGTGGGACTAGCGGGGGGTTTAGCTATACCGGGGAGCTGTTTTTT. This encodes CASSGTSGGFSYTGELFF. The rearrangement joins TRBV4-2 to TRBJ2-2; 15 nucleotides agree with TRBD2. The length of the CDR3 is 18 residues. Unmatched junction bases numbered 10, after V lost 6 bases and J lost 5 bases. Germline V gene lookup returns CDR1 LGHNA and CDR2 YNFKEQ.